This T cell receptor beta chain was documented in a study of blood T cell repertoires in COVID-19. In the study overall: Samples of COVID-19 (acute and convalescent) were obtained from the United States, Italy and Spain. In each case, the material was cDNA or gDNA derived from T cells, B-cell-depleted T cells, or PBMCs.

CDR1 is MNHEY, CDR2 SVGAGI, per germline. V lost 2 bases to trimming and J lost 10 bases, with 15 bases between them. The CDR3 covers 15 residues. How the authors handled the data: How many nucleated cells were present was estimated from reference gene primer amplification. Only in-frame clones appear in the TCRdb table, and some are missing; sequencing was by immunoSEQ multiplex PCR. V and J calls and clone size come straight from that table; D and trimming were deduced from the DNA. This sample has over 20,000 clones, with roughly 84% found just once. Sequences were obtained from peripheral blood. This TCR came from a human donor in a cohort sampled during active COVID-19. The chain carries TRBV6-5 and TRBJ1-6, with TRBD1 as a possible D gene (6 bases). The CDR3 loop reads CASSYERGGRSPLHF. CDR3 bases: TGTGCCAGCAGTTACGAGAGGGGGGGAAGGTCACCCCTCCACTTT.